This is a list of T cell receptor beta chains from one sample in a study of shared T cell receptors in the human thymus. Data came from immunoSEQ multiplex PCR; TCRdb stores just in-frame clones and leaves some out. The sample comprises 650,000 to 950,000 clones, 70% to 90% of which are singletons, and 0.0095% to 0.011% rests with the top ten. These data were likewise used in another study, on human thymus T cells.

The sequencing sample was made of thymocytes. The receptor set was obtained from a girl less than two years old with a congenital heart defect. CDR3s leave out the opening cysteine and the closing phenylalanine or tryptophan.

v_call,cdr3_aa
TRBV11-2,ASSPTSGADEIS
TRBV5-6,ASSLGVFSPLH
TRBV15,ATSRTPSGGETGELF
TRBV7-2,ASSLVGQGWGGYT
TRBV12-5,ASGLVPTGASPTGNPNYGYT
TRBV27,ASSLSGTGSNQPQH
TRBV27,ASSLHRQYRYEQY
TRBV7-6,ASSLGQGRDEAF
TRBV18,ASSSGASNEQF
TRBV7-8,ASSQGGVQKPRYSNQPQH
TRBV10-2,ASTPTGMSYEQY
TRBV9,ASSSGTGATNLYGYT
TRBV9,ASSVKGRGQETQY
TRBV19,ASSSPDRGTPLTISQPSNQPQH
TRBV29-1,SAQTANTGELF
TRBV21-1,ASSKGKGLQYTGIQPQH
TRBV5-1,ASSAASGSGYEQY
TRBV2,ASSREEGYGYT
TRBV27,ASSAGTLNSPLH
TRBV27,ASSLSGALGEKLF
TRBV15,ATSRITGLGDQPQH
TRBV9,ASSVSRGVSYNEQF
TRBV19,ASSMSTVSSNQPQH
TRBV14,ASSQEGGQTSLYGYT
TRBV2,ASSGGSNQPQH
TRBV5-1,ASSFSGGSEETQY
TRBV5-1,ASSPGLTYEQY
TRBV11-2,ASSPTSGTGRGSYT
TRBV9,ASSVGQGNQPQH
TRBV27,ASSLSAQNQETQY
TRBV5-1,ASSFQARPVEETQY
TRBV7-3,ASREGPNNEQF
TRBV7-7,ASSLKGARDTEAF
TRBV9,ASSRDAHVLT
TRBV19,ATSTPGQPGLRADEQY
TRBV6-5,ASSLTGNYGYT
TRBV9,ASSVWATNYGYT
TRBV6-1,ASREGDRSLRTCTEAF
TRBV11-2,ASSLDRTSGCSADTQY
TRBV19,ASTPPGTIYGYT
TRBV7-9,ASSFGSRDDPYEQY
TRBV29-1,SVLAGYRGDTQY
TRBV7-9,ASSARDRDPGELF
TRBV6-1,ASSERDREF
TRBV4-1,ASSQKEGAEQY
TRBV19,ASSIVGGASGELF
TRBV4-1,ASSQDPGTGRDCTNEKLF
TRBV29-1,SVPRDRVNYGYT
TRBV28,ASSSTGHSNYGYT
TRBV5-1,ASSSPQGRGQGTPQY
TRBV9,ASSVYEGQPKTGELF
TRBV6-5,ASRALAEVADTQY
TRBV7-2,ASSLGGQGDHQPQH
TRBV30,AWSVLPKDRGRSGYT
TRBV7-2,ASSLSGGRGGYT
TRBV5-1,ASSLTSGGDTQY
TRBV5-6,ASSLYLPGLAASETQY
TRBV6-4,ASSDSSSGTGELF
TRBV18,ASSPQASGGPSSRTDTQY